The TCR beta chain described here comes from a study of T cell responses to AZD1222 COVID-19 vaccine. Points from the study as a whole: The donors showed a predominance of white British ancestry and of females, with possible underestimation of clonal diversity. Repertoires were collected only later (after the peak T cell response had occurred). Reports say nearly half of spike-specific TCRs go after unmutated variant regions.

Second-dose schedules of about 4 or about 12 weeks were combined. This clone has more than one count but fewer than ten. The target antigen is unknown. This CDR3 comprises 12 residues. The V end was cut by 3 bases, the J end by 7 bases, with 4 bases between. In germline, CDR1 is LNHDA, CDR2 SQIVND (reference sequence). Produced via immunoSEQ multiplex PCR; TCRdb's table is partial and in-frame only. The sample contains some 120,000 clones, more than 80% of which appear only once. This clonotype originated in an adult who received the AZD1222 COVID-19 vaccine. The chain has TRBV19 and TRBJ1-6; D is ambiguous. Sequencing used peripheral blood, obtained 28 days after the second AZD1222 dose. In DNA, the CDR3 is TGTGCCAGTAGTATCGCCAATTCACCCCTCCACTTT. Translating gives CASSIANSPLHF.